What follows is one T cell receptor (beta chain) and its context. Its antigen is not identified. Germline CDR1 and CDR2: MDHEN and SYDVKM. The CDR3 is 15 residues long. V was pared by 8 bases and J by 5 bases, with 19 bases between. This sample was taken from a study of cytomegalovirus exposure and HLA in healthy donors. The study's findings and limits: Available immune exposure information was restricted to CMV serostatus only. Among TCR sequences, most were rare, though some public TCRs appeared in many donors.

Use of 60 Vbeta and 13 Jbeta primers characterized the PCR. Measured with immunoSEQ multiplex PCR; TCRdb has only the in-frame clones, and not every one. The sample holds some 190,000 clones, approximately 86% seen once. This chain links TRBV28 with TRBJ2-1, with D tentatively TRBD2 (7 bases). The clonotype originates from a woman aged 30 to 39 in good health and CMV-seronegative. The sample taken for sequencing was PBMCs. DNA of the CDR3: TGTGCCAGCGCGTTACTAGGCGGGGGCCACAATGAGCAGTTCTTC. Translating it yields CASALLGGGHNEQFF.